Each of the 24 T cell receptor beta chains below was sequenced from the same sample in a study of CD8 T cells in ankylosing spondylitis. TCRdb processed the 5' RACE reads anew with MiXCR; each CDR3 protein has one entry. Here the sample spans 85,000 to 100,000 distinct CDR3 sequences, around 10% being singletons. Sequencing used blood, either unsorted or a sorted T cell fraction (not recorded which). Receptors were obtained from a male donor with ankylosing spondylitis or in good health (not recorded which).

This clonotype was detected ten times or more. The chain links TRBV29-1 to TRBJ1-4, with D tentatively TRBD1 (6 bases). V lost 6 bases, J lost 3 bases, and 14 bases lay in between. Germline lookup yields CDR1 SQVTM and CDR2 ANQGSEA. The CDR3 has 14 residues. Here the CDR3 reads CSVKGRGANEKLFF. CDR3 nucleotide sequence: TGCAGCGTAAAAGGGAGGGGGGCTAATGAAAAACTGTTTTTT.

This clonotype was detected many times. The chain employs TRBV20-1 and TRBJ1-5, with D perhaps matching TRBD1 (5 bases). Trimming took off 0 bases at V and 0 bases at J, with 21 bases between the two ends. Germline CDR1 and CDR2: DFQATT and SNEGSKA (reference sequence). This CDR3 comprises 19 residues. In nucleotides, the CDR3 is TGCAGTGCTAGAGATCTCGACAGAGCCGTTACCCATAGCAATCAGCCCCAGCATTTT. Its translation is CSARDLDRAVTHSNQPQHF.

This clonotype was seen ten or more times. This chain links TRBV29-1 with TRBJ2-7; D assignment may be TRBD1 or TRBD2 (5 bases each). Germline V gene data show CDR1 as SQVTM and CDR2 as ANQGSEA. CDR3 size: 10 residues. V gave up 5 bases and J gave up 5 bases, with 7 bases separating them. The CDR3 region has the DNA TGCAGCGTTCGAGGGGACGAGCAGTACTTC. Protein product: CSVRGDEQYF.

The sample holds many counts of this clonotype. The V gene is TRBV3-1, the J gene TRBJ1-1, with a possible D match to TRBD1 (5 bases). Germline V lookup: CDR1 LGHDT, CDR2 YNNKEL (reference sequence). The CDR3 is 13 amino acids. V gave up 6 bases and J gave up 5 bases, with 13 bases separating them. CDR3 coding DNA: TGTGCCAGCAGAAGGGGCTTATGGACTGAAGCTTTCTTT. Amino acids: CASRRGLWTEAFF.

This clonotype has a count of ten or more. The chain employs TRBV20-1 and TRBJ1-1; D not resolved. V was shortened by 2 bases and J by 1 base, with 8 bases between the two germline ends. CDR3 length equals 13 residues. Germline lookup yields CDR1 DFQATT and CDR2 SNEGSKA (reference sequence). The CDR3 loop reads CSARINKNTEAFF. For the CDR3, the DNA is TGCAGTGCTAGAATCAACAAGAACACTGAAGCTTTCTTT.

This clonotype showed up many times. This chain joins TRBV20-1 and TRBJ1-2; D gene uncertain. The germline V gene encodes CDR1 DFQATT and CDR2 SNEGSKA (reference sequence). Trimming took 1 base from V and 1 from J, leaving 7 bases between them. This CDR3 contains 13 residues. CDR3 bases: TGCAGTGCTAGAGTGGGCAGTAACTATGGCTACACCTTC. It yields the protein CSARVGSNYGYTF.

This clonotype has at least ten counts. This chain joins TRBV3-1 and TRBJ2-5; the match to TRBD2 covers 7 bases. Per germline, CDR1 LGHDT and CDR2 YNNKEL (reference sequence). V lost 2 bases, J lost 5 bases, and 5 bases stayed unmatched. The CDR3 has 14 amino acids. The CDR3 protein is CASSQTTSRETQYF. In DNA, the CDR3 is TGTGCCAGCAGCCAAACGACTAGCAGGGAGACCCAGTACTTC.

In this sample, this clonotype turned up many times. The chain links TRBV15 to TRBJ2-6; D is possibly TRBD1 (6 bases). Looked up from germline, CDR1 is LNHNV and CDR2 is YYDKDF (reference sequence). This CDR3 is 16 amino acids long. The ends were cut back, 0 bases at V and 4 bases at J, with 10 bases in the middle. For the CDR3, the DNA is TGTGCCACCAGCAGAGATTTGGGGGCCGGGGCCAACGTCCTGACTTTC. This translates into CATSRDLGAGANVLTF.

This clonotype has a count of ten or more. The chain couples TRBV4-2 to TRBJ2-1, with D tentatively TRBD1 (5 bases). V lost 0 bases to trimming and J lost 0 bases, with 15 bases between them. The CDR3 is made up of 18 amino acids. Germline lookup yields CDR1 LGHNA and CDR2 YNFKEQ. The CDR3 DNA follows: TGTGCCAGCAGCCAAGATTCAAGGACATATTACTCCTACAATGAGCAGTTCTTC. Protein sequence: CASSQDSRTYYSYNEQFF.

This clonotype was counted at least ten times. The chain is built from TRBV3-1 and TRBJ1-1, with no clear D. This CDR3 region has 16 residues. Trimming shortened V by 1 base and J by 6 bases, and 18 bases separated the two germline ends. Germline V gives CDR1 LGHDT, CDR2 YNNKEL (reference sequence). CDR3 amino acids: CASSQALLIDGAEAFF. In DNA, the CDR3 is TGTGCCAGCAGCCAAGCCCTCCTCATTGATGGGGCTGAAGCTTTCTTT.

For this clonotype: A much larger clone lies a single base off, so this may be a read error. The chain combines TRBV13 with TRBJ1-1; no firm D call. Trimming cost V 7 bases and J 11 bases, with 17 bases left between them. Germline assignment: CDR1 PRHDT and CDR2 FYEKMQ (reference sequence). CDR3 length: 12 residues. The CDR3 nucleotides are TGTGCCAGCACCTCCCTCGGAGGTATGGCTTTCTTT. Protein sequence: CASTSLGGMAFF.

This clonotype came up many times. This sequence joins TRBV27 and TRBJ2-4, with TRBD1 identical over 12 bases. CDR1 and CDR2 (germline): MNHEY, SMNVEV (reference sequence). The length of the CDR3 is 17 residues. J gave up 8 bases and V 6 bases, and 14 bases lay outside the gene matches. In DNA, the CDR3 is TGTGCCAGCAGCCGTTATCCGGGACAGGGGGCATCAGACATTCAGTACTTC. This sequence encodes CASSRYPGQGASDIQYF.

The chain has TRBV2 and TRBJ2-7, with 8 bases matching TRBD2. V gave up 5 bases and J gave up 2 bases; unmatched junction bases: 2. Germline V gene data show CDR1 as SNHLY and CDR2 as FYNNEI. The CDR3 covers 13 residues. CDR3 residues: CASSYSGAYEQYF. In nucleotides, the CDR3 is TGTGCCAGCAGTTATAGCGGGGCCTACGAGCAGTACTTC. Drawing the rest from reference TRBV2 and TRBJ2-7, the complete variable domain is EPEVTQTPSHQVTQMGQEVILRCVPISNHLYFYWYRQILGQKVEFLVSFYNNEISEKSEIFDDQFSVERPDGSNFTLKIRSTKLEDSAMYFCASSYSGAYEQYFGPGTRLTVT.

The sample holds many counts of this clonotype. The CDR3: CASRWGAGTETQYF. In nucleotides, the CDR3 is TGTGCCAGCAGGTGGGGGGCAGGGACGGAGACCCAGTACTTC. The chain employs TRBV7-8 and TRBJ2-5, with D perhaps given as TRBD1 or TRBD2 (6 bases each). This CDR3 comprises 14 residues. Trimming left V 6 bases short and J 5 bases short, with 16 bases between. CDR1 is SGHVS and CDR2 is FQNEAQ in the germline V gene. Variable domain in full (rest from reference TRBV7-8 and TRBJ2-5): GAGVSQSPRYKVAKRGQDVALRCDPISGHVSLFWYQQALGQGPEFLTYFQNEAQLDKSGLPSDRFFAERPEGSVSTLKIQRTQQEDSAVYLCASRWGAGTETQYFGPGTRLLVL.

This clonotype was detected a few times. Here the CDR3 DNA reads TGTGCCAGCTCACCCGTGCCGACTAGCTCGGTTTGGACCCAGTACTTC. It translates to CASSPVPTSSVWTQYF. This chain uses TRBV18 with TRBJ2-5; 7 positions match TRBD2. This CDR3 has 16 residues. Germline assignment: CDR1 KGHSH and CDR2 LQKENI. Germline trimming cut 3 bases from V and 7 bases from J; bases unmatched to any gene: 14.

The V call is TRBV20-1, the J call TRBJ2-3; TRBD2 matches 9 bases. V was pared by 0 bases and J by 7 bases, with 17 bases of the junction left unmatched. CDR3 size: 18 residues. Germline CDR1 reads DFQATT; CDR2 reads SNEGSKA (reference sequence). In nucleotides, the CDR3 is TGCAGTGCTAGAGACCCCCAGACTAGCGGTCCTCGTAGGTATACGCAGTATTTT. It specifies CSARDPQTSGPRRYTQYF.

This clonotype was seen repeatedly, ten times or more. This chain connects TRBV5-1 to TRBJ2-3; 9 bases fit TRBD2. V dropped 4 bases and J dropped 5; count of bases not matched to a gene: 11. Germline lookup yields CDR1 SGHRS and CDR2 YFSETQ. The CDR3 has 16 residues. CDR3 protein: CASSDRAGGKGDTQYF. The CDR3 coding sequence is TGCGCCAGCAGCGATCGAGCGGGGGGCAAAGGAGATACGCAGTATTTT.

This clonotype has just a few counts. The DNA of the CDR3 is TGCAGCGTTTCTATCGGCGGCACAGATACGCAGTATTTT. Its protein product is CSVSIGGTDTQYF. The V call is TRBV29-1, the J call TRBJ2-3; D is uncertain. The germline V gene encodes CDR1 SQVTM and CDR2 ANQGSEA. Trimming pared 5 bases from V and 1 base from J, leaving 10 bases between. The CDR3 is 13 amino acids.

This clonotype appeared many times. This chain connects TRBV5-1 to TRBJ2-3, with a possible D match to TRBD1 (5 bases). The CDR3 spans 15 residues. Germline V gives CDR1 SGHRS, CDR2 YFSETQ. V was clipped by 0 bases and J by 4 bases, with 12 bases between them. The CDR3 bases are TGCGCCAGCAGCTTGGAAGGCAGGGTCTCAGATACGCAGTATTTT. It translates to CASSLEGRVSDTQYF.

Ten or more counts support this clonotype. CDR3 coding DNA: TGTGCCAGCAGTTACTCCGGGCTAGCGGGGACCCAGGCTATAGATACGCAGTATTTT. Protein: CASSYSGLAGTQAIDTQYF. The chain recombines TRBV6-5 with TRBJ2-3; 9 bases line up with TRBD2. Germline CDR1 is MNHEY and CDR2 is SVGAGI. V lost 0 bases to trimming and J lost 5 bases; unmatched junction nucleotides: 15. This CDR3 spans 19 amino acids.

This clonotype was detected ten times or more. The rearrangement joins TRBV29-1 to TRBJ2-1; D is perhaps TRBD2 (6 bases). CDR3 length: 10 residues. CDR1 SQVTM and CDR2 ANQGSEA come from the germline V gene. Trimming took 4 bases from V and 13 from J, leaving 11 bases between them. The CDR3 DNA reads as TGCAGCGTTGTGGGGACTGAACAGTTCTTC. Translation gives CSVVGTEQFF.

This clonotype was recorded many times. The chain employs TRBV20-1 and TRBJ2-2; 13 bases map to TRBD2. The CDR3 length is 16 residues. Trimming took 5 bases from V and 2 from J; bases not matched to a gene: 5. CDR1 is DFQATT and CDR2 is SNEGSKA in the germline V gene (reference sequence). CDR3 coding DNA: TGCAGTGCTCGGACTAGCGGGGGCCGTAACACCGGGGAGCTGTTTTTT. It yields the protein CSARTSGGRNTGELFF.

About this clonotype: A read error may explain this, as a much larger clone is one base away. The CDR3, as DNA: TGCGCCAGCAGCTCAGCCAGCGGAGCGCTTCGGGGAGATACGCAGTATTTT. It specifies CASSSASGALRGDTQYF. The chain links TRBV5-1 to TRBJ2-3, with D perhaps TRBD2 (5 bases). With 3 bases removed from V and 5 bases from J, the gap between germline ends came to 22 bases. Germline assignment: CDR1 SGHRS and CDR2 YFSETQ. This CDR3 has 17 amino acids.

This clonotype was counted at least ten times. V usage is TRBV28 and J usage is TRBJ2-7; 7 bases fit TRBD2. The CDR3 covers 16 residues. V gave up 6 bases and J gave up 1 base; unmatched junction bases: 12. From germline, CDR1 is MDHEN and CDR2 SYDVKM. As DNA, the CDR3 is TGTGCCAGCAGCCGACGTTCGGGGGGTCGATCCTACGAGCAGTACTTC. Its protein is CASSRRSGGRSYEQYF. Full variable domain (outside the CDR3, taken from reference TRBV28 and TRBJ2-7): DVKVTQSSRYLVKRTGEKVFLECVQDMDHENMFWYRQDPGLGLRLIYFSYDVKMKEKGDIPEGYSVSREKKERFSLILESASTNQTSMYLCASSRRSGGRSYEQYFGPGTRLTVT.